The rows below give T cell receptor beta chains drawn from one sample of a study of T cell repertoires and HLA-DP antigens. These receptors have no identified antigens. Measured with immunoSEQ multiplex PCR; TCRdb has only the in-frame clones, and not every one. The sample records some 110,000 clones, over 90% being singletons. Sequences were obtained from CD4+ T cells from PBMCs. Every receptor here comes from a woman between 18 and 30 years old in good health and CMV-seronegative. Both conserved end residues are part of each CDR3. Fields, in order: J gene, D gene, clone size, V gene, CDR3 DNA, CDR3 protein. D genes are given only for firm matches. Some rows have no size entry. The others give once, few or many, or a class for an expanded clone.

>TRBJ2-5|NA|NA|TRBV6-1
TGTGCCAGCGGAGAAATTCAAGAGACCCAGTACTTC
CASGEIQETQYF
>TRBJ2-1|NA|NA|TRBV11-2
TGTGCCAGCAGCCATGGGGCCCCCCAATACAATGAGCAGTTCTTC
CASSHGAPQYNEQFF
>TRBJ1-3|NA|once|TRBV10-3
TGTGCCATCACCAAGGGATTCTCTGGAAACACCATATATTTT
CAITKGFSGNTIYF
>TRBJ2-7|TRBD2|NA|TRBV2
TGTGCCAGCAGGCCAGGACTAGCGGGCTCCTACGAGCAGTACTTC
CASRPGLAGSYEQYF
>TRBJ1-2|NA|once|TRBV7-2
TGTGCCAGCAGCTTAGCAGGGCTGCTTAACTATGGCTACACCTTC
CASSLAGLLNYGYTF
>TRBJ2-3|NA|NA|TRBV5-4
TGTGCCAGCAGCCCCTACACAGATACGCAGTATTTT
CASSPYTDTQYF
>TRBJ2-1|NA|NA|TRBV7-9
TGTGCCAGCAGCCATGGACCGGGGGTAGGTTACAATGAGCAGTTCTTC
CASSHGPGVGYNEQFF
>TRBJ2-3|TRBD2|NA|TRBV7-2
TGTGCCAGCAGCTCTCTATTAGCGGGGCTTACAGATACGCAGTATTTT
CASSSLLAGLTDTQYF
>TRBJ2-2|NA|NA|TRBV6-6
TGTGCCAGCAGTTATATTTCCGGGAAGCCCGGGGAGCTGTTTTTT
CASSYISGKPGELFF
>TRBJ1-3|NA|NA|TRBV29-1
TGCAGCGTTGCACATTACTCTGGAAACACCATATATTTT
CSVAHYSGNTIYF
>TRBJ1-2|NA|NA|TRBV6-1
TGTGCCAGCAGTGAAGCGCGACAAATCGTACGTGGCTACACCTTC
CASSEARQIVRGYTF
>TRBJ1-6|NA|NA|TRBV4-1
TGCGCCAGTAGCCTACCGGGATCACCCCTCCACTTT
CASSLPGSPLHF
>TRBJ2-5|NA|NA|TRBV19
TGTGCCAGTAGTATTGCCGAGACCCAGTACTTC
CASSIAETQYF
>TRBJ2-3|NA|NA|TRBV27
TGTGCCAGCAGTTACGGGGCCCTATTAGTTAGCCCAGATACGCAGTATTTT
CASSYGALLVSPDTQYF
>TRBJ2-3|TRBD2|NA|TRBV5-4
TGTGCCAGCAGCTTGAGGGCGGGAGGGCTTGCAGATACGCAGTATTTT
CASSLRAGGLADTQYF
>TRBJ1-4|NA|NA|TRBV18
TGTGCCAGCTCACCACAGGACGGAAATGAAAAACTGTTTTTT
CASSPQDGNEKLFF
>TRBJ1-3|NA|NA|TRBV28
TGTGCCAGCAGTTTATGGACAGCATCCTCTGGAAACACCATATATTTT
CASSLWTASSGNTIYF
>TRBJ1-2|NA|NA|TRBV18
TGTGCCAGCTCACCAAACGGTGAGAATGGCTACACCTTC
CASSPNGENGYTF
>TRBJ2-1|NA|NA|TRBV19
TGTGCCAGTAGTGCCTCGAGGTCGGCAGGGAGATACAATGAGCAGTTCTTC
CASSASRSAGRYNEQFF
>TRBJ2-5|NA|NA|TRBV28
TGTGCCAGCAGTTTATCGGGGATGTCCCGGGAGACCCAGTACTTC
CASSLSGMSRETQYF
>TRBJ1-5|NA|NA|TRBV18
TGTGCCAGCTCACCAGGGTCGGGCAATCAGCCCCAGCATTTT
CASSPGSGNQPQHF
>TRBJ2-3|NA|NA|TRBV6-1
TGTGCCACCCCTAGGGGAGGGGGCGGGTCAGATACGCAGTATTTT
CATPRGGGGSDTQYF
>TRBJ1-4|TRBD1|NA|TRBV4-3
TGCGCCAGCAGCCAAGATTTACCGACAGGGGGTGAGGAAAAACTGTTTTTT
CASSQDLPTGGEEKLFF
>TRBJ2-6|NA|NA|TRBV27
TGTGCCAGCAGTTTGTTCAGGGGCGGTGGGGCCAACGTCCTGACTTTC
CASSLFRGGGANVLTF
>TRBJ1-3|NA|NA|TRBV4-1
TGCGCCAGCAGCCTGCAGTTCCCCAGCTCTGGAAACACCATATATTTT
CASSLQFPSSGNTIYF
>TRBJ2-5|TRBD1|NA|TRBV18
TGTGCCAGCTCACCAGACAGGGGCCATTTGGCCCAGTACTTC
CASSPDRGHLAQYF
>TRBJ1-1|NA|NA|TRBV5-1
TGCGCCAGCAGCTTGGTGCAGGGGCGAGGGGAAGGAAGGGAAGCTTTCTTT
CASSLVQGRGEGREAFF
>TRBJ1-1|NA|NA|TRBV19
TGTGCCAGTAGTAGGGAGGGCTGGAACACTGAAGCTTTCTTT
CASSREGWNTEAFF
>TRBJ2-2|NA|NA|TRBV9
TGTGCCAGCAGCCCCCGAGCACCCTGGGACACCGGGGAGCTGTTTTTT
CASSPRAPWDTGELFF
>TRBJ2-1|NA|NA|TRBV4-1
TGCGCCAGCAGCCGCCTTGGAGGAAATGAGCAGTTCTTC
CASSRLGGNEQFF
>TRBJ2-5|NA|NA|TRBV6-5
TGTGCCAGCAGGGCGACAGGACGAGAGACCCAGTACTTC
CASRATGRETQYF
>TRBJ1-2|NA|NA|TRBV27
TGTGCCAGCAGTCACGACCTCACCTATGGCTACACCTTC
CASSHDLTYGYTF
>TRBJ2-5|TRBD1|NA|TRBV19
TGTGCCAGCAACAGGGGGGACGAGACCCAGTACTTC
CASNRGDETQYF
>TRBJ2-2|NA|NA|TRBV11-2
TGTGCCAGCACCCTTAGGGTAGTAGAGGGGGACACCGGGGAGCTGTTTTTT
CASTLRVVEGDTGELFF
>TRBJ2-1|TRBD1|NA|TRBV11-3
TGTGCCAGCAGCGGCAGGGGGCTGGGGTCCTACAATGAGCAGTTCTTC
CASSGRGLGSYNEQFF
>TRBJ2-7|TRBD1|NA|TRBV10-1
TGCGCCAGCAGTCGGGACAGGGGAGGCTACGAGCAGTACTTC
CASSRDRGGYEQYF
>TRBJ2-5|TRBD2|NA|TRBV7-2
TGTGCCAGCAGCTTAGCGGGAGGGCCGGAGACCCAGTACTTC
CASSLAGGPETQYF
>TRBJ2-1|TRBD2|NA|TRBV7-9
TGTGCCAGCAGCCCCGGGACGAGCGGGAGAAACTACAATGAGCAGTTCTTC
CASSPGTSGRNYNEQFF
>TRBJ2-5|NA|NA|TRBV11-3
TGTGCCAGCAGCTTAGGTGGGGGGTACGAGACCCAGTACTTC
CASSLGGGYETQYF
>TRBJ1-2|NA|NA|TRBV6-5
TGTGCCAGCAGTTACTCGATAATCGGGCTGGGGGGCTACACCTTC
CASSYSIIGLGGYTF
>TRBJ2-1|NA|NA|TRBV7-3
TGTGCCAGCAGCTTACGTGGGGGGCTCTCCTACAATGAGCAGTTCTTC
CASSLRGGLSYNEQFF
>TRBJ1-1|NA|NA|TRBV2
TGTGCCAGCAGGGAGGTGGGCACTGAAGCTTTCTTT
CASREVGTEAFF
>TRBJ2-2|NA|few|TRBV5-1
TGCGCCAGCAGCTCGCTTGTCGCCACCGGGGAGCTGTTTTTT
CASSSLVATGELFF
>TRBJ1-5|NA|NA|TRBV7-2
TGTGCCAGCAGCTTAGCAGGGAAGGATCAGCCCCAGCATTTT
CASSLAGKDQPQHF
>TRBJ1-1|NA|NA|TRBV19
TGTGCCAGTAGGGACCCGATTGGGAACACTGAAGCTTTCTTT
CASRDPIGNTEAFF
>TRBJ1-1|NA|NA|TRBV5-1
TGCGCCAGCAGCTTTGGGACCCTCAGGGTGACTGAAGCTTTCTTT
CASSFGTLRVTEAFF
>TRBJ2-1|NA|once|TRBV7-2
TGTGCCAGCAGCTTAGGGGGACCCCTGGGAGAGCAGTTCTTC
CASSLGGPLGEQFF
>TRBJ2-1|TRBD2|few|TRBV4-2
TGTGCCAGCAGCCAAGAGGGGTCGGGACTAGCGGGAGGGGAGGAGCAGTTCTTC
CASSQEGSGLAGGEEQFF
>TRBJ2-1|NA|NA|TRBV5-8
TGTGCCAGCATGTCTATATTATACAATGAGCAGTTCTTC
CASMSILYNEQFF
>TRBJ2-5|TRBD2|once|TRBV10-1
TGCGCCAGCAGTGTGGATCGGGGGGAAGAGACCCAGTACTTC
CASSVDRGEETQYF
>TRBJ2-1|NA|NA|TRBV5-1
TGCGCCAGCAGCTTGGGTTGGCAGGGGGGTGAGCAGTTCTTC
CASSLGWQGGEQFF
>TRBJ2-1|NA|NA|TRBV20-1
TGCAGTGCTAGGGCATTACTTCAGTTCTTC
CSARALLQFF
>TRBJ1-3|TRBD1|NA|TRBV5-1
TGCGCCAGCAGCTTGGCCGGGACAGGGGCTGGAAACACCATATATTTT
CASSLAGTGAGNTIYF
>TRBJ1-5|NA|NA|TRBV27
TGTGCCAGCAGTGCCCGGACGGCTGATCAGCCCCAGCATTTT
CASSARTADQPQHF